These 6 T cell receptor beta chains came from one sample sequenced in a study of early T cells in non-severe SARS-CoV-2 infection. TCRdb itself ran the 5' RACE reads through MiXCR, one entry per CDR3 protein. The table lists 20,000 to 25,000 distinct CDR3 sequences, around 4.5% of them singletons. What was sequenced was whole blood. These receptors all come from an adult who was a healthcare worker with PCR-confirmed SARS-CoV-2 infection or an uninfected control (not recorded which).

This clonotype has ten or more counts. This chain uses TRBV11-2 with TRBJ2-7, with D uncertain. The CDR3 is 16 residues long. Trimming took off 5 bases at V and 0 bases at J, with 17 bases between the two ends. Germline values: CDR1 SGHAT, CDR2 FQNNGV. The CDR3 loop reads CASSRPGKASSYEQYF. CDR3 nucleotides: TGTGCCAGCAGCCGACCAGGCAAGGCGAGCTCCTACGAGCAGTACTTC.

V is TRBV2 and J is TRBJ2-1, with 10 bases aligning to TRBD1. V dropped 5 bases and J dropped 5; count of bases not matched to a gene: 6. The CDR3 loop spans 15 amino acids. From germline, CDR1 is SNHLY and CDR2 FYNNEI. The CDR3 region has the DNA TGTGCCAGCAGTCCGGGACAGGGGCCGAACAATGAGCAGTTCTTC. It specifies CASSPGQGPNNEQFF.

This clonotype has more than one count but fewer than ten. The CDR3 region has the DNA TGCGCCAGCAGCTTGGACGCAGTAACATCCTACGAGCAGTACTTC. It encodes CASSLDAVTSYEQYF. This chain joins TRBV5-1 and TRBJ2-7; D is unresolved. V dropped 0 bases and J dropped 1 base, with 11 bases sitting between them. The length of the CDR3 is 15 residues. Germline assignment: CDR1 SGHRS and CDR2 YFSETQ.

The table lists this clonotype with many counts. The CDR3 is CASSQERSEQFF. As DNA, the CDR3 is TGTGCCAGCAGCCAAGAGAGAAGTGAGCAGTTCTTC. The rearrangement joins TRBV4-2 to TRBJ2-1, with D unresolved. CDR1 is LGHNA and CDR2 is YNFKEQ in the germline V gene. V lost 0 bases and J 9 bases, leaving 6 bases between the germline ends. The CDR3 length is 12 residues.

There are many counts of this clonotype. The V and J genes are TRBV5-1 and TRBJ2-7; D gene unclear. With 1 base removed from V and 6 bases from J, the gap between germline ends came to 5 bases. The CDR3 is made up of 11 amino acids. Germline V gene lookup returns CDR1 SGHRS and CDR2 YFSETQ. CDR3 residues: CASSLLSEQYF. The CDR3 DNA reads as TGCGCCAGCAGCTTGCTGTCCGAGCAGTACTTC.

This clonotype was seen repeatedly, ten times or more. The V call is TRBV10-3, the J call TRBJ1-6; tentatively, D is TRBD1 (6 bases). CDR3 length equals 14 residues. The V and J ends lost 7 bases and 7 bases respectively, with 14 bases between them. The germline gives CDR1 ENHRY, CDR2 SYGVKD. CDR3 sequence reads: CAITMDSSNSPLHF. The DNA for the CDR3 is TGTGCCATCACCATGGACAGCTCAAATTCACCCCTCCACTTT.